This entry is about one T cell receptor beta chain. The record originates from a study of blood T cell repertoires in COVID-19. Clones were sequenced by immunoSEQ multiplex PCR, and TCRdb holds only the in-frame ones, with some missing. Of 250,000 to 300,000 clones in the sample, approximately 87% were seen once. The CDR3 totals 14 residues. Germline assignment: CDR1 SGHTA and CDR2 FQGNSA. The V segment lost 3 bases and the J segment 5 bases; nucleotides outside the gene matches: 1. The chain combines TRBV7-2 with TRBJ1-5; 10 bases align to TRBD1. The sequence was collected from a man in his sixties who had recovered from COVID-19. The sequencing sample was made of peripheral blood. The CDR3: CASSLTGGYQPQHF. The CDR3, as DNA: TGTGCCAGCAGCTTGACAGGGGGCTATCAGCCCCAGCATTTT.